Listed below are T cell receptor beta chains from one sample, sequenced in a study of regulatory T cells in long-lasting Graves disease. Using its own MiXCR run on the multiplex PCR reads, TCRdb lists one record per CDR3 protein. Seen here are about 620,000 distinct CDR3 sequences, under 20% observed once, and the top ten hold more than 15%. These records were also assigned to another study, of T cells in Graves' hyperthyroidism and ophthalmopathy.

The sample in question was peripheral blood mononuclear cells (PBMCs), obtained at new diagnosis, from a patient treated with antithyroid drugs. These receptors came from a woman younger than 45 with Graves disease. Both conserved end residues are part of each CDR3. D genes are given only for firm matches. The size entry is marked missing in some rows and otherwise reads once, few, many or a size class.

CDR3 protein: CASRGGLLNQPQHF; CDR3 DNA: TGTGCCAGCAGGGGGGGACTGCTGAATCAGCCCCAGCATTTT; CDR3 length: 14; clone size: many; D gene: .; V gene: TRBV12-3/TRBV12-4; J gene: TRBJ1-5
CDR3 protein: CASSTSGSPATNRLTQYF; CDR3 DNA: TGTGCCAGCAGTACTAGCGGGAGTCCCGCAACGAACCGCCTTACGCAGTATTTT; CDR3 length: 18; clone size: many; D gene: TRBD2; V gene: TRBV28; J gene: TRBJ2-3
CDR3 protein: CSVGGDTEAFF; CDR3 DNA: TGCAGCGTTGGGGGGGACACTGAAGCTTTCTTT; CDR3 length: 11; clone size: many; D gene: .; V gene: TRBV29-1; J gene: TRBJ1-1
CDR3 protein: CASSLAPGGGSDTQYF; CDR3 DNA: TGCGCCAGCAGCTTGGCCCCAGGGGGCGGTTCAGATACGCAGTATTTT; CDR3 length: 16; clone size: few; D gene: TRBD1; V gene: TRBV5-1; J gene: TRBJ2-3
CDR3 protein: CSARGGAGNNEQFF; CDR3 DNA: TGCAGCGCCCGCGGGGGGGCGGGTAACAATGAGCAGTTCTTC; CDR3 length: 14; clone size: .; D gene: TRBD2; V gene: TRBV29-1; J gene: TRBJ2-1
CDR3 protein: CRANQGMNTEAFF; CDR3 DNA: TGCAGGGCCAACCAGGGGATGAACACTGAAGCTTTCTTT; CDR3 length: 13; clone size: few; D gene: .; V gene: TRBV20-1; J gene: TRBJ1-1
CDR3 protein: CSARDLFAEGRPDTQYF; CDR3 DNA: TGCAGTGCTAGAGATCTCTTTGCAGAGGGTCGTCCAGATACGCAGTATTTT; CDR3 length: 17; clone size: many; D gene: .; V gene: TRBV20-1; J gene: TRBJ2-3
CDR3 protein: CATSGRTGGNEQFF; CDR3 DNA: TGTGCCACCAGCGGAAGGACAGGGGGGAATGAGCAGTTCTTC; CDR3 length: 14; clone size: .; D gene: TRBD1; V gene: TRBV24-1; J gene: TRBJ2-1
CDR3 protein: CASSPRLTETQYF; CDR3 DNA: TGTGCCAGCTCACCCCGACTAACGGAGACCCAGTACTTC; CDR3 length: 13; clone size: many; D gene: .; V gene: TRBV18; J gene: TRBJ2-5
CDR3 protein: CASSVMGGYNEQFF; CDR3 DNA: TGCGCCAGCAGCGTCATGGGCGGCTACAATGAGCAGTTCTTC; CDR3 length: 14; clone size: many; D gene: .; V gene: TRBV5-1; J gene: TRBJ2-1
CDR3 protein: CASRNPTGSEFF; CDR3 DNA: TGTGCCAGCAGAAATCCTACAGGGTCCGAGTTCTTC; CDR3 length: 12; clone size: many; D gene: .; V gene: TRBV28; J gene: TRBJ2-1
CDR3 protein: CASSLRTLMDTIYF; CDR3 DNA: TGTGCCAGCTCACTAAGGACCTTGATGGACACCATATATTTT; CDR3 length: 14; clone size: .; D gene: .; V gene: TRBV18; J gene: TRBJ1-3
CDR3 protein: CATSGQGSEAFF; CDR3 DNA: TGTGCCACTTCTGGACAGGGGAGTGAAGCTTTCTTT; CDR3 length: 12; clone size: many; D gene: TRBD1; V gene: TRBV7-6; J gene: TRBJ1-1
CDR3 protein: CASSSFWNTGELFF; CDR3 DNA: TGTGCCAGCAGTTCATTCTGGAACACCGGGGAGCTGTTTTTT; CDR3 length: 14; clone size: .; D gene: .; V gene: TRBV7-2; J gene: TRBJ2-2
CDR3 protein: CSARTFEGANGYTF; CDR3 DNA: TGCAGTGCTAGAACTTTTGAAGGGGCGAATGGCTACACCTTC; CDR3 length: 14; clone size: .; D gene: .; V gene: TRBV20-1; J gene: TRBJ1-2
CDR3 protein: CASSTLDSGNYEQYF; CDR3 DNA: TGTGCCAGTAGTACCCTTGATAGCGGGAACTACGAGCAGTACTTC; CDR3 length: 15; clone size: .; D gene: TRBD2; V gene: TRBV19; J gene: TRBJ2-7
CDR3 protein: CASSLPPRGETQYF; CDR3 DNA: TGTGCCAGCAGTTTACCCCCCCGTGGAGAGACCCAGTACTTC; CDR3 length: 14; clone size: .; D gene: .; V gene: TRBV27; J gene: TRBJ2-5
CDR3 protein: CASSPKTQAVEQYF; CDR3 DNA: TGTGCCAGCAGCCCAAAAACGCAGGCCGTCGAGCAGTACTTC; CDR3 length: 14; clone size: few; D gene: .; V gene: TRBV3-1; J gene: TRBJ2-7
CDR3 protein: CASSLTLAGVSYNEQFF; CDR3 DNA: TGTGCCAGCAGCTTAACCTTAGCGGGAGTGTCCTACAATGAGCAGTTCTTC; CDR3 length: 17; clone size: .; D gene: TRBD2; V gene: TRBV5-8; J gene: TRBJ2-1
CDR3 protein: CASATGFKQPQHF; CDR3 DNA: TGTGCCAGTGCGACAGGGTTTAAACAGCCCCAGCATTTT; CDR3 length: 13; clone size: many; D gene: TRBD1; V gene: TRBV6-1; J gene: TRBJ1-5
CDR3 protein: CASSASILHYNSPLHF; CDR3 DNA: TGTGCCAGCAGTGCTTCCATACTGCACTATAATTCACCCCTCCACTTT; CDR3 length: 16; clone size: few; D gene: .; V gene: TRBV27; J gene: TRBJ1-6
CDR3 protein: CSVDIGGQTSEQYF; CDR3 DNA: TGCAGCGTTGATATTGGAGGACAGACGAGCGAGCAGTACTTC; CDR3 length: 14; clone size: many; D gene: .; V gene: TRBV29-1; J gene: TRBJ2-7
CDR3 protein: CASSVGPGGAFTDTQYF; CDR3 DNA: TGTGCCAGCAGCGTGGGACCCGGGGGGGCCTTCACAGATACGCAGTATTTT; CDR3 length: 17; clone size: .; D gene: TRBD2; V gene: TRBV9; J gene: TRBJ2-3
CDR3 protein: CSVFSGVTEAFF; CDR3 DNA: TGCAGCGTTTTTTCTGGAGTAACTGAAGCTTTCTTT; CDR3 length: 12; clone size: few; D gene: .; V gene: TRBV29-1; J gene: TRBJ1-1
CDR3 protein: CATRDYEGEQFF; CDR3 DNA: TGTGCCACCCGGGACTACGAGGGGGAGCAGTTCTTC; CDR3 length: 12; clone size: few; D gene: TRBD2; V gene: TRBV4-2; J gene: TRBJ2-1
CDR3 protein: CASSPGETSNQPQHF; CDR3 DNA: TGTGCCAGCAGCCCCGGGGAGACGAGCAATCAGCCCCAGCATTTT; CDR3 length: 15; clone size: many; D gene: .; V gene: TRBV6-2/TRBV6-3; J gene: TRBJ1-5
CDR3 protein: CSVAQGPSHGYTF; CDR3 DNA: TGCAGCGTTGCCCAGGGCCCTTCCCATGGCTACACCTTC; CDR3 length: 13; clone size: .; D gene: .; V gene: TRBV29-1; J gene: TRBJ1-2
CDR3 protein: CATSRNSGRGHEQYF; CDR3 DNA: TGTGCCACCAGCAGAAATTCCGGGAGGGGCCACGAGCAGTACTTC; CDR3 length: 15; clone size: many; D gene: TRBD2; V gene: TRBV15; J gene: TRBJ2-7
CDR3 protein: CASRDRASHRPQHF; CDR3 DNA: TGTGCCAGTAGGGACAGGGCGTCCCACCGGCCCCAGCATTTT; CDR3 length: 14; clone size: many; D gene: TRBD1; V gene: TRBV27; J gene: TRBJ1-5
CDR3 protein: CASSSQRVMGTGELFF; CDR3 DNA: TGTGCCAGCAGCTCGCAGAGAGTAATGGGGACCGGGGAGCTGTTTTTT; CDR3 length: 16; clone size: .; D gene: .; V gene: TRBV7-2; J gene: TRBJ2-2
CDR3 protein: CASSPTGQLTYEQYF; CDR3 DNA: TGTGCCAGCAGCCCGACGGGACAGCTAACCTACGAGCAGTACTTC; CDR3 length: 15; clone size: .; D gene: TRBD1; V gene: TRBV28; J gene: TRBJ2-7